Listed here are 30 T cell receptor beta chains from one sample, sequenced in a study of radiotherapy plus CTLA-4 blockade in lung cancer. Assay used: immunoSEQ multiplex PCR; TCRdb lists only in-frame clones, some missing. The table includes about 91,000 clones, 72% detected once. Specimen: peripheral blood, collected from a patient treated with radiotherapy plus ipilimumab. Receptors were obtained from a human donor with non-small cell lung cancer that progressed on radiotherapy plus ipilimumab.

The rearrangement joins TRBV28 to TRBJ2-1, with 7 nucleotides matching TRBD1. Unmatched junction bases numbered 6, after V lost 6 bases and J lost 1 base. The germline V gene has CDR1 MDHEN and CDR2 SYDVKM. The CDR3 extends over 15 amino acids. In DNA form, the CDR3 reads TGTGCCAGCAGGAGACCGGGACAGTCCTACAATGAGCAGTTCTTC. This translates into CASRRPGQSYNEQFF.

The chain carries TRBV5-1 and TRBJ2-1, with a possible D match to TRBD1 (5 bases). This CDR3 contains 15 residues. Germline CDR1 reads SGHRS; CDR2 reads YFSETQ. The ends were cut back, 2 bases at V and 4 bases at J, with 13 bases in the middle. Written as DNA, the CDR3 is TGCGCCAGCAGCTTTAGGGCAGGGAAGTACAATGAGCAGTTCTTC. Its protein product is CASSFRAGKYNEQFF. Filled out from reference TRBV5-1 and TRBJ2-1, the complete variable domain reads KAGVTQTPRYLIKTRGQQVTLSCSPISGHRSVSWYQQTPGQGLQFLFEYFSETQRNKGNFPGRFSGRQFSNSRSEMNVSTLELGDSALYLCASSFRAGKYNEQFFGPGTRLTVL.

This sequence joins TRBV27 and TRBJ2-6; no reliable D call. The germline CDR1 and CDR2 sequences are MNHEY and SMNVEV (reference sequence). The germline V and J ends were trimmed by 0 bases and 0 bases, with 12 bases remaining between them. The CDR3 has 18 residues. DNA for the CDR3: TGTGCCAGCAGTTTATCACCAGCTATAGACTCTGGGGCCAACGTCCTGACTTTC. Translation: CASSLSPAIDSGANVLTF.

The chain is built from TRBV9 and TRBJ2-3; D is unresolved. V was pared by 0 bases and J by 0 bases, with 5 bases between. Germline CDR1 SGDLS, CDR2 YYNGEE. The CDR3 has 14 amino acids. The chain's CDR3 is CASSVEGSTDTQYF. The DNA for the CDR3 is TGTGCCAGCAGCGTAGAGGGAAGCACAGATACGCAGTATTTT. Using reference TRBV9 and TRBJ2-3 for the parts outside the CDR3, the full variable domain is DSGVTQTPKHLITATGQRVTLRCSPRSGDLSVYWYQQSLDQGLQFLIQYYNGEERAKGNILERFSAQQFPDLHSELNLSSLELGDSALYFCASSVEGSTDTQYFGPGTRLTVL.

V gene TRBV11-2 combines with J gene TRBJ2-2; D not resolved. CDR3 length: 17 amino acids. Trimming stripped 3 bases from V and 0 bases from J, with 14 bases between. Germline-derived CDR1 and CDR2 are SGHAT and FQNNGV. DNA for the CDR3: TGTGCCAGCAGCTTTAGTTGGGATGCAACGAACACCGGGGAGCTGTTTTTT. This gives the protein CASSFSWDATNTGELFF.

The chain joins TRBV9 to TRBJ2-7; TRBD1 or TRBD2 may be the D gene (5 bases each). The V and J ends lost 3 bases and 3 bases respectively, with 16 bases between them. The CDR3 is made up of 15 amino acids. Germline lookup yields CDR1 SGDLS and CDR2 YYNGEE. The CDR3 is CASSELGTPYYEQYF. CDR3 nucleotide sequence: TGTGCCAGCAGCGAATTAGGGACCCCTTACTACGAGCAGTACTTC.

This chain joins TRBV7-9 and TRBJ2-7; D gene ambiguous. CDR3 size: 14 residues. Germline V gene sequence: CDR1 SEHNR, CDR2 FQNEAQ (reference sequence). V lost 8 bases and J lost 0, with 14 bases in between. The CDR3 region is CASARVGASYEQYF. The CDR3 DNA sequence: TGTGCCAGCGCTAGGGTTGGCGCCTCCTACGAGCAGTACTTC.

This chain uses TRBV7-9 with TRBJ2-7; D not resolved. V was clipped by 6 bases and J by 0 bases, with 9 bases between them. The CDR3 is 13 residues long. CDR1 is SEHNR and CDR2 is FQNEAQ in the germline V gene (reference sequence). The CDR3 DNA reads TGTGCCAGCAGTTCACAGAGCTCCTACGAGCAGTACTTC. This gives the protein CASSSQSSYEQYF.

The V and J genes are TRBV28 and TRBJ2-5; possibly TRBD1 or TRBD2 for D (5 bases each). Looked up from germline, CDR1 is MDHEN and CDR2 is SYDVKM. V was pared by 2 bases and J by 2 bases, with 9 bases between. The CDR3 totals 14 residues. The DNA of the CDR3 is TGTGCCAGCAGTTTAGGGACGGGACAAGAGACCCAGTACTTC. It yields the protein CASSLGTGQETQYF.

V and J are TRBV28 and TRBJ1-2; possible D gene TRBD1, 5 bases. The CDR3 is 14 residues long. The V gene's germline CDR1 is MDHEN and CDR2 SYDVKM. Deletions cut 6 bases from V and 7 bases from J, with 18 bases between. For the CDR3, the DNA is TGTGCCAGCAGCCCGGGGGACCGCCGCTCTGGCTACACCTTC. Translating it yields CASSPGDRRSGYTF.

The genes are TRBV9 and TRBJ2-1, with TRBD2 matching 9 bases. Trimming cost V 4 bases and J 0 bases; bases outside gene matches: 20. The CDR3 consists of 21 residues. The germline V gene encodes CDR1 SGDLS and CDR2 YYNGEE. The CDR3 region is CASSHNPSTSGVTSSYNEQFF. The CDR3 DNA is TGTGCCAGCAGCCATAATCCCTCGACTAGCGGAGTTACGAGCTCCTACAATGAGCAGTTCTTC. Full variable domain (rest looked up from reference TRBV9 and TRBJ2-1): DSGVTQTPKHLITATGQRVTLRCSPRSGDLSVYWYQQSLDQGLQFLIQYYNGEERAKGNILERFSAQQFPDLHSELNLSSLELGDSALYFCASSHNPSTSGVTSSYNEQFFGPGTRLTVL.

The chain recombines TRBV6-5 with TRBJ1-1; TRBD1 agrees at 7 bases. This CDR3 is built from 14 residues. The J segment lost 2 bases and the V segment lost 7 bases, leaving 7 bases of the junction unmatched. Germline V CDR1 and CDR2: MNHEY, SVGAGI. CDR3 sequence reads: CASTSTGFNTEAFF. The CDR3, as DNA: TGTGCCAGCACCTCGACAGGGTTCAACACTGAAGCTTTCTTT.

This chain uses TRBV6-5 with TRBJ1-1; no reliable D call. CDR1 is MNHEY, CDR2 SVGAGI, per germline. Trimming left V 5 bases short and J 5 bases short, with 15 bases between. CDR3 length: 14 amino acids. CDR3 sequence: CASSAAGRETEAFF. The CDR3 DNA reads as TGTGCCAGCAGTGCCGCCGGGCGGGAAACTGAAGCTTTCTTT.

The V call is TRBV5-8, the J call TRBJ1-5; D unclear. The CDR3 is 14 residues long. V was cut by 4 bases and J by 7 bases, with 15 bases left in between. The germline V gene has CDR1 SGHTS and CDR2 YDEGEE. The CDR3 sequence: CASSLERLRQPQHF. CDR3 coding DNA: TGTGCCAGCAGCCTCGAGAGACTCAGACAGCCCCAGCATTTT. The whole variable domain, filled in from reference TRBV5-8 and TRBJ1-5, reads EAGVTQSPTHLIKTRGQQATLRCSPISGHTSVYWYQQALGLGLQFLLWYDEGEERNRGNFPPRFSGRQFPNYSSELNVNALELEDSALYLCASSLERLRQPQHFGDGTRLSIL.

The chain couples TRBV27 to TRBJ2-6; D unresolved. This CDR3 is built from 16 residues. V dropped 10 bases and J dropped 0 bases, with 16 bases sitting between them. Germline V gene sequence: CDR1 MNHEY, CDR2 SMNVEV (reference sequence). For the CDR3, the DNA is TGTGCCACCCGACAAGAAGGCTTCTCTGGGGCCAACGTCCTGACTTTC. It encodes CATRQEGFSGANVLTF.

The chain employs TRBV14 and TRBJ2-3; D perhaps matches TRBD2 (6 bases). This CDR3 spans 17 amino acids. Germline CDR1 is SGHDN and CDR2 is FVKESK. Between the trimmed V and J ends, which lost 4 bases and 3 bases, there was a span of 20 bases. As DNA, the CDR3 is TGTGCCAGCAGCCCTACCGGGAGTAAGAGGAGAACAGATACGCAGTATTTT. This encodes CASSPTGSKRRTDTQYF.

The rearrangement links TRBV28 to TRBJ1-5, with a tentative D call TRBD1 (5 bases). The CDR3 has 14 amino acids. Germline CDR1 MDHEN, CDR2 SYDVKM. Trimming pared 7 bases from V and 5 bases from J, leaving 15 bases between. The CDR3, as DNA: TGTGCCAGCACTCTAGGGACTTTACATCAGCCCCAGCATTTT. This gives the protein CASTLGTLHQPQHF.

The CDR3 spells CASSYSRGTEAFF. CDR3 in DNA: TGTGCCAGCAGTTACTCTCGCGGCACTGAAGCTTTCTTT. This sequence joins TRBV6-5 and TRBJ1-1; no definite D call. The germline V gene has CDR1 MNHEY and CDR2 SVGAGI. The germline V and J ends were trimmed by 0 bases and 4 bases, with 6 bases remaining between them. This CDR3 is built from 13 residues.

The chain couples TRBV28 to TRBJ1-6; a possible D gene is TRBD1 (6 bases). Trimming left V 6 bases short and J 6 bases short, with 18 bases between. The CDR3 spans 16 residues. The germline V gene has CDR1 MDHEN and CDR2 SYDVKM. CDR3 coding DNA: TGTGCCAGCAGCAAAATCGGGGGCGGTTTTAATTCACCCCTCCACTTT. Translating gives CASSKIGGGFNSPLHF.

This clone has more than one count but fewer than ten. The chain recombines TRBV28 with TRBJ2-7; TRBD1 agrees at 8 bases. After removal of 5 bases from V and 5 bases from J, the junction contained 8 bases not matched to a gene. The CDR3 contains 14 residues. The germline V gene has CDR1 MDHEN and CDR2 SYDVKM. The DNA for the CDR3 is TGTGCCAGCAGTCGACAGGGGACGTGGGACGAGCAGTACTTC. Its protein is CASSRQGTWDEQYF. Looking up the rest from reference TRBV28 and TRBJ2-7 gives the full variable domain: DVKVTQSSRYLVKRTGEKVFLECVQDMDHENMFWYRQDPGLGLRLIYFSYDVKMKEKGDIPEGYSVSREKKERFSLILESASTNQTSMYLCASSRQGTWDEQYFGPGTRLTVT.

J is TRBJ2-3 and V is TRBV6-1; D gene unclear. The CDR3 covers 14 residues. The V gene lost 7 bases and the J gene lost 1 base, with 12 bases spanning the gap. In germline, CDR1 is MNHNS, CDR2 SASEGT. The CDR3 coding sequence is TGTGCCAGCACCCTGGAGACCGGCACAGATACGCAGTATTTT. It is translated as CASTLETGTDTQYF.

This sequence joins TRBV27 and TRBJ1-2; D gene uncertain. Trimming pared 2 bases from V and 1 base from J, leaving 5 bases between. This CDR3 contains 13 residues. Germline values: CDR1 MNHEY, CDR2 SMNVEV (reference sequence). The DNA for the CDR3 is TGTGCCAGCAGTTTAGGCGTTAACTATGGCTACACCTTC. It codes for CASSLGVNYGYTF.

The rearrangement joins TRBV27 to TRBJ2-7; 7 bases are a match to TRBD2. V trimming: 3 bases; J trimming: 5 bases; junction bases outside the gene matches: 10. This CDR3 has 15 amino acids. The germline CDR1 and CDR2 sequences are MNHEY and SMNVEV (reference sequence). This chain's CDR3 is CASSLIRTSWDEQYF. CDR3 DNA: TGTGCCAGCAGTTTGATACGGACTAGTTGGGACGAGCAGTACTTC.

This clone was found once. V and J are TRBV13 and TRBJ1-1; no definite D call. CDR1 is PRHDT, CDR2 FYEKMQ, per germline (reference sequence). Trimming shortened V by 0 bases and J by 2 bases, and 7 bases separated the two germline ends. The CDR3 totals 14 residues. For the CDR3, the DNA is TGTGCCAGCAGCTTAGGCGGAGGAAACACTGAAGCTTTCTTT. Translation gives CASSLGGGNTEAFF.

This chain connects TRBV5-6 to TRBJ1-1, with 7 bases matching TRBD1. Germline CDR1 and CDR2: SGHDT and YYEEEE. This CDR3 contains 15 residues. V dropped 0 bases and J dropped 1; count of bases not matched to a gene: 3. DNA of the CDR3: TGTGCCAGCAGCTTGGGGGCAGGGGGGAACACTGAAGCTTTCTTT. Amino acid sequence: CASSLGAGGNTEAFF.

This chain links TRBV27 with TRBJ2-7, with D perhaps TRBD2 (6 bases). Germline values: CDR1 MNHEY, CDR2 SMNVEV (reference sequence). Trimming shortened V by 0 bases and J by 5 bases, and 14 bases separated the two germline ends. CDR3 length: 15 amino acids. CDR3 sequence: CASSLSVGRTHEQYF. The CDR3 nucleotides are TGTGCCAGCAGTTTATCTGTAGGGAGGACCCACGAGCAGTACTTC.

Only a few counts were recorded for this clone. The rearrangement joins TRBV2 to TRBJ2-6, with D tentatively TRBD1 (6 bases). The V gene lost 7 bases and the J gene lost 2 bases, with 18 bases spanning the gap. Germline V CDR1 and CDR2: SNHLY, FYNNEI. The CDR3 contains 17 residues. CDR3 bases: TGTGCCAGCACCTCAAGGCCAGGGGAGCCTGGGGCCAACGTCCTGACTTTC. Its translation is CASTSRPGEPGANVLTF.

The sample holds one count of this clone. The gene calls are TRBV7-6 and TRBJ1-1; tentatively, D is TRBD1 (6 bases). This CDR3 spans 15 amino acids. The germline V gene has CDR1 SGHVS and CDR2 FNYEAQ. V was trimmed by 5 bases and J by 0 bases, leaving 13 bases between them. The CDR3 sequence: CASSLGAEMNTEAFF. CDR3 DNA: TGTGCCAGCAGCCTGGGGGCAGAGATGAACACTGAAGCTTTCTTT. Full variable domain (remainder filled in from reference TRBV7-6 and TRBJ1-1): GAGVSQSPRYKVTKRGQDVALRCDPISGHVSLYWYRQALGQGPEFLTYFNYEAQQDKSGLPNDRFSAERPEGSISTLTIQRTEQRDSAMYRCASSLGAEMNTEAFFGQGTRLTVV.

The rearrangement links TRBV13 to TRBJ2-3, with 11 bases lining up with TRBD2. Germline CDR1 reads PRHDT; CDR2 reads FYEKMQ (reference sequence). Trimming cost V 2 bases and J 5 bases; bases outside gene matches: 6. The CDR3 is made up of 16 amino acids. CDR3 residues: CASSLLAGGPRDTQYF. CDR3 bases: TGTGCCAGCAGCTTATTAGCGGGGGGGCCAAGAGATACGCAGTATTTT.

J is TRBJ2-7 and V is TRBV28, with unresolved D. The CDR3 is 15 residues long. Deletions cut 4 bases from V and 0 bases from J, with 13 bases between. Germline V gene lookup returns CDR1 MDHEN and CDR2 SYDVKM. The CDR3 is CASSSSRPVSYEQYF. DNA of the CDR3: TGTGCCAGCAGTTCTTCACGACCTGTCTCCTACGAGCAGTACTTC.